This T cell receptor (beta chain) was found in a study of radiotherapy plus CTLA-4 blockade in lung cancer. Study context: Objective response rate was about 20%; disease control rate, around 30%. Whole-study findings and limits: An expansion of tumor-derived TCR clones occurred in blood after radiotherapy plus ipilimumab.

The CDR3 sequence is 13 residues long. Per germline, CDR1 LNHDA and CDR2 SQIVND (reference sequence). V lost 7 bases, J lost 0 bases, and 9 bases lay in between. Remarks on this clone: Its antigen is not identified.

Produced via immunoSEQ multiplex PCR; TCRdb's table is partial and in-frame only. The sample records 90,000 to 150,000 clones, more than 65% being singletons. Ipilimumab-mediated CTLA-4 blockade plus focal radiation was given to patients having chemo-refractory metastatic non-small-cell lung cancer. The TCR was taken from a human donor with non-small cell lung cancer who had a partial response to radiotherapy plus ipilimumab. V and J are TRBV19 and TRBJ1-1; the D is unclear. The specimen was peripheral blood, collected from a patient treated with radiotherapy plus ipilimumab. CDR3 in amino acids: CASKADLNTEAFF. CDR3 sequence (DNA): TGTGCCAGTAAGGCCGACTTGAACACTGAAGCTTTCTTT.